The T cell receptor (beta chain) described here comes from a study of T cells in Graves' hyperthyroidism and ophthalmopathy (dated by TCRdb to about 2019). Describing the broader study: Peripheral blood was collected at initial diagnosis, before any treatment. In addition, the study compared T-cell repertoires in thyroid tissue and in blood from several Graves' hyperthyroidism patients. To identify distinguishing TCR V-J signatures, a discovery cohort of about 100 patients was used, comprising some 45 with Graves' ophthalmopathy and some 60 with stable Graves' hyperthyroidism. An independent validation cohort of under 20 hyperthyroidism patients and 17 patients who later progressed to ophthalmopathy tested prospective prediction of ophthalmopathy. After blood sampling, hyperthyroidism patients were treated with methimazole at a starting dose of 30 mg daily, and ophthalmopathy patients were treated with high-dose intravenous methylprednisolone. The 95 to 100 discovery patients were randomly split 7:3 into training and test sets. According to the paper, TCR Vbeta CDR3 sequencing was carried out on 135 peripheral blood samples, which came from fewer than 50 ophthalmopathy, 75 or so hyperthyroidism and approximately 17 progressor patients.

The research as a whole found: Ophthalmopathy was separated from stable hyperthyroidism by a 13 V-J signature model, with roughly 88% sensitivity and approximately 81% specificity obtained in cross-validation and 80%/75% obtained in testing. No statistical method was used to set the sample size in advance, and investigators knew the group allocation. In validation, the model predicted progression to ophthalmopathy a median of 6.5 months before onset, with roughly 71% sensitivity and 72.22% specificity. Most expanded thyroid clonotypes (frequency above 0.001) were also found in blood, which suggests that blood repertoires may mirror thyroid immune responses.

Ophthalmopathy patients had moderately to severely active disease, Clinical Activity Score of at least 3, NOSPECS grade of at least 4, and duration under 3 months. The study excluded patients with uncontrolled infections, other autoimmune diseases, pregnancy or lactation. Diagnoses relied on clinical symptoms, serum thyroxine and TRAb, thyroid ultrasound and orbital computed tomography. PBMCs were separated from around 9.1 ml of fresh peripheral blood using Ficoll-Paque density gradient centrifugation. Trizol reagent was used to extract total RNA, and RNA quality was then checked on an Agilent 2100 Bioanalyzer. The TCR beta CDR3 regions were amplified from the RNA transcripts. For the first round of RT-PCR on the TCR CDR3, the HTBI primer set was used together with the Qiagen OneStep RT-PCR kit. A second multiplex PCR round built the libraries, followed by size selection and purification. Libraries were sequenced paired-end with 100 bp reads on an Illumina HiSeq2000. The original pipeline was this. SOAPnuke was used to process the raw data, throwing out any read that contained adapters or uncalled bases, had a mean Phred below 15, or lacked an exact constant-primer or identifier match. COPE v1.2.5 was used to merge the high-quality paired reads, and each unique nucleotide sequence was defined as a clonotype. MiTCR v1.1 was used to align the clonotypes against IMGT TRBV, TRBD and TRBJ reference segments. Analysis was restricted to V-J combinations with a frequency above 0.0001, which covered approximately 99% of repertoires. The TCS score was defined as F50 (clonal expansion) divided by E x V (chaos), with BLOSUM62-based TCRdist calculated between CDR3 peptides within each V-J. Welch's t-statistics and random forest reduced several hundred V-J features to roughly 13, which were used in a naive Bayes classifier (R e1071). TCRdb handled the public reads itself, with Q25 trimming in fastp and clone calling in MiXCR, and kept productive beta chains. Each entry merges the rows of one CDR3 protein and shows their most common DNA and genes. For this entry, the V and J calls and clone size follow TCRdb and not the study's own pipeline. Within this sample are some 500,000 distinct CDR3 sequences, with about 16% of them counted one time only. The ten largest account for approximately 32% of the sample.

This clonotype has a count of ten or more. This clone's antigen is unknown. One base away there is no much larger clone; base qualities are not given. The germline V gene provides CDR1 KGHDR and CDR2 SFDVKD. The CDR3, cysteine through phenylalanine, is 16 amino acids long. CDR3 DNA only is kept here, 48 bases in frame from base 1. V drops 4 bases and J drops 6 bases, leaving 19 bases in between. The chain links TRBV24-1 with TRBJ2-3; a tentative D match to TRBD1 spans 5 bases. The receptor was isolated from a young woman with Graves' ophthalmopathy. The sequenced material came from blood. The CDR3 sequence is CATSDRRSRGFDTQYF. The nucleotide sequence reads TGTGCCACCAGTGACCGCAGATCAAGGGGATTTGATACGCAGTATTTT.